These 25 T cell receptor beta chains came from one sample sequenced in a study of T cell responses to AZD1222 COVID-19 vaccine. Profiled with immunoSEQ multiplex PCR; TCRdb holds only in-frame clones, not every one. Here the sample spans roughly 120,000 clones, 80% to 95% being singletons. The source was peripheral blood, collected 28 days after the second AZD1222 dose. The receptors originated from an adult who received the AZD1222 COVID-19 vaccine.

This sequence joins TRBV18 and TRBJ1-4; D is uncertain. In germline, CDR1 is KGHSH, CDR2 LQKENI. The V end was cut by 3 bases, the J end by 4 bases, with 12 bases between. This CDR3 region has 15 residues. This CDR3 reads CASSPQTGINEKLFF. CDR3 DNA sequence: TGTGCCAGCTCACCGCAGACGGGAATTAATGAAAAACTGTTTTTT.

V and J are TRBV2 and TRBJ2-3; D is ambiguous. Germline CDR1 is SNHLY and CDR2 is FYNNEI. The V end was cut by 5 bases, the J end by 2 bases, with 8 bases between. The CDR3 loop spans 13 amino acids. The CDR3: CASSFAHTDTQYF. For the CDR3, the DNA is TGTGCCAGCAGTTTCGCTCACACAGATACGCAGTATTTT.

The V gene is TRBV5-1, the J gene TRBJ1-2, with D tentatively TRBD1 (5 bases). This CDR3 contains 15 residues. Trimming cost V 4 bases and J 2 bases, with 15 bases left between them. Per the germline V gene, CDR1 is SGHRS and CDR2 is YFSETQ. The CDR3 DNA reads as TGCGCCAGCAGCAGCGGAGGGGCCCAAAACTATGGCTACACCTTC. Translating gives CASSSGGAQNYGYTF.

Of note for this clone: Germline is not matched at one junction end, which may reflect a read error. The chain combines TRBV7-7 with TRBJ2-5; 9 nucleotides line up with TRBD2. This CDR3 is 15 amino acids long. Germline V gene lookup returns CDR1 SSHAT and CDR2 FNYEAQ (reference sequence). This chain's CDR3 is CASSNGGGAGETQYF. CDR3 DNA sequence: TGTGCTAGCAGCAATGGCGGGGGGGCCGGAGAGACCCAGTACTTC.

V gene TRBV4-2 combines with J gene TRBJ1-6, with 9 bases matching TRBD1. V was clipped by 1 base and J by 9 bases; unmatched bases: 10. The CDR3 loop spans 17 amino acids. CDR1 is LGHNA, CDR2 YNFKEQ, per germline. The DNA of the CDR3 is TGTGCCAGCAGCCAAGTAGGGGGACAGGGTCCATCTTCACCCCTCCACTTT. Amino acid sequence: CASSQVGGQGPSSPLHF.

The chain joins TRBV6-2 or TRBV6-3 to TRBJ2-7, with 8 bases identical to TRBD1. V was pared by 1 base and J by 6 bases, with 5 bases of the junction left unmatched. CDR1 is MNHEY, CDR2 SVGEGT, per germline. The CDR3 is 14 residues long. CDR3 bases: TGTGCCAGCAGTTACTTGGACAGGGTGGGCGAGCAGTACTTC. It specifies CASSYLDRVGEQYF.

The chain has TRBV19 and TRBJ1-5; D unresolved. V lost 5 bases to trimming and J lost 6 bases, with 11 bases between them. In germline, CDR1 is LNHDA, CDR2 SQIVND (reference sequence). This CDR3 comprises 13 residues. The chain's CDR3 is CASSEGLVQPQHF. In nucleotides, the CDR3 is TGTGCCAGTAGTGAAGGGTTGGTTCAGCCCCAGCATTTT.

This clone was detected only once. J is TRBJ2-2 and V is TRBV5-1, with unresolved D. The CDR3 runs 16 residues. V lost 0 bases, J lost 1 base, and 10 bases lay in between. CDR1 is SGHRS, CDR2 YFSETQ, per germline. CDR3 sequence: CASSLVGPKNTGELFF. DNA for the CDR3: TGCGCCAGCAGCTTGGTTGGACCCAAGAACACCGGGGAGCTGTTTTTT.

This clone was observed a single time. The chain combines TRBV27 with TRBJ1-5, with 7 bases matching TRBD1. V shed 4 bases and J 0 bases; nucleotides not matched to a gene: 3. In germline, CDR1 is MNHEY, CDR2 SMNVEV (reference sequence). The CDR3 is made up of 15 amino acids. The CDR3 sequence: CASSYRGSSNQPQHF. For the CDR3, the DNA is TGTGCCAGCAGTTACAGGGGATCTAGCAATCAGCCCCAGCATTTT.

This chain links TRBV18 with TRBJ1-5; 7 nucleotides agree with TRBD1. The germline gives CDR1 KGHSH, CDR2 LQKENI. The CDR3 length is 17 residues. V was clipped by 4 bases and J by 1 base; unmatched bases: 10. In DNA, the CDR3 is TGTGCCAGCTCACTCAATACCGGGACAGCGAGCAATCAGCCCCAGCATTTT. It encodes CASSLNTGTASNQPQHF.

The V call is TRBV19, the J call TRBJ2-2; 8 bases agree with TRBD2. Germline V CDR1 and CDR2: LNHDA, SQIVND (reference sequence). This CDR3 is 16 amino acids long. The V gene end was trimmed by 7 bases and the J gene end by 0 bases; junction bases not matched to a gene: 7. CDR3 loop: CASNGGAGANTGELFF. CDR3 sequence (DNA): TGTGCCAGTAACGGGGGGGCAGGCGCGAACACCGGGGAGCTGTTTTTT.

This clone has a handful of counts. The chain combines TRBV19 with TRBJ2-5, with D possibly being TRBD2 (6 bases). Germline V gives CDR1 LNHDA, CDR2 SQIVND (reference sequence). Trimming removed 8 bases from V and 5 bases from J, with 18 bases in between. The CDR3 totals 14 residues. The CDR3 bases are TGTGCCAGTGGACCCGGGGACTTCGGGGAGACCCAGTACTTC. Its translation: CASGPGDFGETQYF.

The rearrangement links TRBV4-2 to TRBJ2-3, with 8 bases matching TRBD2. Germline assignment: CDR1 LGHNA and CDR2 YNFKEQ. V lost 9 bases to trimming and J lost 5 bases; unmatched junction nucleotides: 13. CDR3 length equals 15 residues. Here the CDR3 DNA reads TGTGCCAGTGAGGCCAGCGGGGGCCTAGGAGATACGCAGTATTTT. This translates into CASEASGGLGDTQYF.

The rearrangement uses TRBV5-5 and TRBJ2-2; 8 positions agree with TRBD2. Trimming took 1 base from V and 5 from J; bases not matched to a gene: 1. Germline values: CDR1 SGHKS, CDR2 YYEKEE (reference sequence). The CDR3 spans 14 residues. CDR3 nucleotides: TGTGCCAGCAGCTTGCGGGAGGGGACCGGGGAGCTGTTTTTT. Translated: CASSLREGTGELFF.

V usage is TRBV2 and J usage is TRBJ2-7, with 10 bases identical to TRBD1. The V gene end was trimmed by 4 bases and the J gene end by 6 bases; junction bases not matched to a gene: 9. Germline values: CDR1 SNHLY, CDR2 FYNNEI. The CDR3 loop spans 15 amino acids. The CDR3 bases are TGTGCCAGCAGTGTAACGGCGACAGGGGGCTCCGAGCAGTACTTC. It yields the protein CASSVTATGGSEQYF.

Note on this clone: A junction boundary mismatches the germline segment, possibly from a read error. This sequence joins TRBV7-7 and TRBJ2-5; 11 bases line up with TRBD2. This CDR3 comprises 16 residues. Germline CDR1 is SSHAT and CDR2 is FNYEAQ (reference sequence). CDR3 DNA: TGTGCTAGCAGCTCACAACTAGCGGGGGCTCAAGAGACCCAGTACTTC. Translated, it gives CASSSQLAGAQETQYF.

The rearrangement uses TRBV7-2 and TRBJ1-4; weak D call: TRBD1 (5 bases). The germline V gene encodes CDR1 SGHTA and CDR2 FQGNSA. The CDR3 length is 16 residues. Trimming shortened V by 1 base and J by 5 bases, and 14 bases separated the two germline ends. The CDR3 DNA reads TGTGCCAGCAGCTTAGTTTCGGCAGGGAGGAATGAAAAACTGTTTTTT. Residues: CASSLVSAGRNEKLFF.

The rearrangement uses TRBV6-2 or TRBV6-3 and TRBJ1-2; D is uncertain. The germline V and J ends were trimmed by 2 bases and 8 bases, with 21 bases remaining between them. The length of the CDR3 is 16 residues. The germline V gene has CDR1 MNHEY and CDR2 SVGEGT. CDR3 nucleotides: TGTGCCAGCAGTTACGTCGGTTACAATTATATGGAGGGCTACACCTTC. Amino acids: CASSYVGYNYMEGYTF.

The DNA for the CDR3 is TGTGCCAGCAGCCCAGGGGACATTTCCTACGAGCAGTACTTC. This translates into CASSPGDISYEQYF. The rearrangement links TRBV7-9 to TRBJ2-7; D is possibly TRBD1 (6 bases). CDR3 size: 14 residues. Germline assignment: CDR1 SEHNR and CDR2 FQNEAQ (reference sequence). V lost 5 bases, J lost 1 base, and 12 bases lay in between.

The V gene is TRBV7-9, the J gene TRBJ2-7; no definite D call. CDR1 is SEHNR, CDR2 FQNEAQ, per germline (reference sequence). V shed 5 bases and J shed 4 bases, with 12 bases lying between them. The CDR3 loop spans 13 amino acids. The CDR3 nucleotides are TGTGCCAGCAGCCACGACCCCTTTTACGAGCAGTACTTC. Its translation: CASSHDPFYEQYF.

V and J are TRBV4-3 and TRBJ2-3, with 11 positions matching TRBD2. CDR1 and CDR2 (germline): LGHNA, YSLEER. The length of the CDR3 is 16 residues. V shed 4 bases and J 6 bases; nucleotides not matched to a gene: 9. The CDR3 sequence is CASSPRGSGGVDTQYF. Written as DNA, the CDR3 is TGCGCCAGCAGCCCTCGGGGTAGCGGGGGGGTTGATACGCAGTATTTT.

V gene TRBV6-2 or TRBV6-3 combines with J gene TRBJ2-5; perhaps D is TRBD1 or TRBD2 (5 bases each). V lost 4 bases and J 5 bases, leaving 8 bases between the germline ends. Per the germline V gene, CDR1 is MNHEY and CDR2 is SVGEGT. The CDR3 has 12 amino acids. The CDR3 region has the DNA TGTGCCAGCAGTTCGGGGCGGGAGACCCAGTACTTC. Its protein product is CASSSGRETQYF.

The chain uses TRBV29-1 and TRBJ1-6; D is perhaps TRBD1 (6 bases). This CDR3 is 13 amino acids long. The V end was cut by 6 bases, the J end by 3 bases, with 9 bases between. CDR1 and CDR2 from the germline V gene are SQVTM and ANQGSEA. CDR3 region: CSVPGHYNSPLHF. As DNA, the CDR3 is TGCAGCGTACCGGGACACTATAATTCACCCCTCCACTTT. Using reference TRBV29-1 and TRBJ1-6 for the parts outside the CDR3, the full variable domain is SAVISQKPSRDICQRGTSLTIQCQVDSQVTMMFWYRQQPGQSLTLIATANQGSEATYESGFVIDKFPISRPNLTFSTLTVSNMSPEDSSIYLCSVPGHYNSPLHFGNGTRLTVT.

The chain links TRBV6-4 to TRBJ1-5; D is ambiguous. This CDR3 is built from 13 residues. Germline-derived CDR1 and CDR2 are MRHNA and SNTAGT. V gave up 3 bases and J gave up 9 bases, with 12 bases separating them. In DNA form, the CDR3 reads TGTGCCAGCAGTGAAGAGGTGGATGGGCCCCAGCATTTT. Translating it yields CASSEEVDGPQHF.

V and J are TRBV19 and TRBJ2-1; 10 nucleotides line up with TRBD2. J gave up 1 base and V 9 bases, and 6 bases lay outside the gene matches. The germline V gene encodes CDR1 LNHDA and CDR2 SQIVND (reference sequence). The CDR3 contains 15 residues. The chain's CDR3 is CASQTSGLSYNEQFF. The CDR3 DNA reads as TGTGCCAGCCAGACTAGCGGGCTTTCCTACAATGAGCAGTTCTTC.